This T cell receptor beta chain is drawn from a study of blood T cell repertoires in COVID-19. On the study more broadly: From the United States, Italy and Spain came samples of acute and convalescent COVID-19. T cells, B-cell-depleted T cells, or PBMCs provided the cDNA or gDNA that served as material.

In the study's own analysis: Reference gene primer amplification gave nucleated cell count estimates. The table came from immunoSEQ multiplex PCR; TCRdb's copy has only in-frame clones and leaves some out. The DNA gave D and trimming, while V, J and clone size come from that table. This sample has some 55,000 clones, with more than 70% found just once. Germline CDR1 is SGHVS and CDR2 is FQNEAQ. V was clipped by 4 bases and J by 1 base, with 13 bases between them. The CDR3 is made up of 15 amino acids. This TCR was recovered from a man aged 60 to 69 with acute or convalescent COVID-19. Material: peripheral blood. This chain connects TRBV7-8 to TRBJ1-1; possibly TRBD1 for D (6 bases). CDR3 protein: CASSSQGSSNTEAFF. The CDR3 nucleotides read TGTGCCAGCAGCTCCCAGGGGTCCTCGAACACTGAAGCTTTCTTT.